Below are 23 T cell receptor beta chains sequenced from a single sample in a study of T cells in tuberculosis. TCRdb's copy holds only in-frame clones and misses some; the assay was immunoSEQ multiplex PCR. The profile shows under 40,000 clones, approximately 94% of them singletons. As for time point: new active TB diagnosis, blood taken before or within 7 days of starting treatment. The sequenced sample was PBMCs, obtained at tuberculosis diagnosis. Receptor source: an adult with tuberculosis.

This rearrangement joins TRBV5-1 to TRBJ2-3; the match to TRBD1 covers 8 bases. The CDR3 loop spans 14 amino acids. Germline CDR1 and CDR2: SGHRS and YFSETQ. The junction had 2 bases not matched to a gene; V was cut back by 4 bases and J by 1 base. DNA of the CDR3: TGCGCCAGCAGCGCGACAGGGGGCACAGATACGCAGTATTTT. Amino acid sequence: CASSATGGTDTQYF. Filled out from reference TRBV5-1 and TRBJ2-3, the complete variable domain reads KAGVTQTPRYLIKTRGQQVTLSCSPISGHRSVSWYQQTPGQGLQFLFEYFSETQRNKGNFPGRFSGRQFSNSRSEMNVSTLELGDSALYLCASSATGGTDTQYFGPGTRLTVL.

V and J are TRBV15 and TRBJ1-4; no firm D call. V lost 5 bases to trimming and J lost 4 bases, with 14 bases between them. Looked up from germline, CDR1 is LNHNV and CDR2 is YYDKDF (reference sequence). CDR3 length: 15 amino acids. DNA of the CDR3: TGTGCCACCAGCCCTCGGACGGGGAATAATGAAAAACTGTTTTTT. It encodes CATSPRTGNNEKLFF.

This chain connects TRBV5-4 to TRBJ2-2, with 8 bases that match TRBD1. This CDR3 is built from 14 residues. Per germline, CDR1 SGHNT and CDR2 YYREEE (reference sequence). V gave up 2 bases and J gave up 7 bases; unmatched junction bases: 4. The chain's CDR3 is CASSFQGAIGELFF. The CDR3 coding sequence is TGTGCCAGCAGCTTTCAGGGGGCTATCGGGGAGCTGTTTTTT.

The chain carries TRBV5-1 and TRBJ1-1, with a possible D match to TRBD1 (6 bases). Trimming took 2 bases from V and 0 from J, leaving 14 bases between them. Looked up from germline, CDR1 is SGHRS and CDR2 is YFSETQ. The CDR3 has 16 amino acids. The CDR3 sequence: CASSFTGTLMNTEAFF. CDR3 bases: TGCGCCAGCAGCTTTACCGGGACACTCATGAACACTGAAGCTTTCTTT.

J is TRBJ1-2 and V is TRBV28, with no clear D. Between the trimmed V and J ends, which lost 2 bases and 0 bases, there was a span of 4 bases. Germline-derived CDR1 and CDR2 are MDHEN and SYDVKM. CDR3 size: 13 residues. CDR3 sequence (DNA): TGTGCCAGCAGTTTAATCTCTAACTATGGCTACACCTTC. The encoded protein is CASSLISNYGYTF.

This chain connects TRBV9 to TRBJ2-1; 10 bases are shared with TRBD2. Germline CDR1 and CDR2: SGDLS and YYNGEE. The CDR3 is 14 amino acids. After removal of 3 bases from V and 7 bases from J, the junction contained 4 bases not matched to a gene. The chain's CDR3 is CASSGSGGSNEQFF. The CDR3 region has the DNA TGTGCCAGCAGCGGTAGCGGGGGGTCGAATGAGCAGTTCTTC.

The chain couples TRBV9 to TRBJ2-1; D may be TRBD1 (5 bases). Germline V CDR1 and CDR2: SGDLS, YYNGEE. This CDR3 has 15 amino acids. The V gene lost 3 bases and the J gene lost 3 bases, with 13 bases spanning the gap. CDR3 protein: CASSGRDSFYNEQFF. CDR3 bases: TGTGCCAGCAGCGGCCGAGACAGTTTCTACAATGAGCAGTTCTTC.

This chain connects TRBV30 to TRBJ2-3; D gene ambiguous. The CDR3 contains 14 residues. From germline, CDR1 is GTSNPN and CDR2 SVGIG (reference sequence). V gave up 8 bases and J gave up 1 base, with 16 bases separating them. The CDR3 region is CASRGVTGTDTQYF. CDR3 bases: TGTGCCAGTCGAGGAGTTACCGGCACAGATACGCAGTATTTT.

The chain joins TRBV11-2 to TRBJ2-1, with D perhaps matching TRBD2 (6 bases). Looked up from germline, CDR1 is SGHAT and CDR2 is FQNNGV. This CDR3 comprises 17 residues. Trimming left V 5 bases short and J 0 bases short, with 17 bases between. This chain's CDR3 is CASSAEPSVSSYNEQFF. CDR3 sequence (DNA): TGTGCCAGCAGCGCCGAACCTAGCGTAAGCTCCTACAATGAGCAGTTCTTC.

V is TRBV4-1 and J is TRBJ1-5, with a tentative D call TRBD1 (5 bases). Trimming pared 1 base from V and 4 bases from J, leaving 17 bases between. The CDR3 sequence is 17 residues long. Germline lookup yields CDR1 MGHRA and CDR2 YSYEKL. The CDR3 here is CASSQVYRQTFNQPQHF. As DNA, the CDR3 is TGCGCCAGCAGCCAAGTTTACAGGCAAACTTTTAATCAGCCCCAGCATTTT.

The chain combines TRBV11-3 with TRBJ2-7, with 7 bases lining up with TRBD1. Germline loops: CDR1 SGHNT, CDR2 YENEEA. The CDR3 extends over 14 amino acids. J gave up 1 base and V 5 bases, and 5 bases lay outside the gene matches. CDR3 region: CASSPRTGSYEQYF. CDR3 sequence (DNA): TGTGCCAGCAGCCCGCGGACAGGTTCCTACGAGCAGTACTTC.

The genes are TRBV11-2 and TRBJ1-1, with 8 bases aligning to TRBD1. Trimming removed 5 bases from V and 2 bases from J; junction bases left unmatched: 13. The CDR3 length is 17 residues. Germline CDR1 SGHAT, CDR2 FQNNGV. The CDR3 DNA reads TGTGCCAGCAGCCCCCCGCGACAGGGGTGGGTAAACACTGAAGCTTTCTTT. Translating it yields CASSPPRQGWVNTEAFF.

V usage is TRBV5-5 and J usage is TRBJ1-2; D remains ambiguous. CDR3 length: 17 amino acids. Trimming left V 4 bases short and J 3 bases short, with 22 bases between. Germline-derived CDR1 and CDR2 are SGHKS and YYEKEE (reference sequence). CDR3 loop: CASSPTGWGSTDYGYTF. CDR3 DNA sequence: TGTGCCAGCAGCCCCACGGGGTGGGGTAGTACTGACTATGGCTACACCTTC. The variable domain in full, completed from reference TRBV5-5 and TRBJ1-2, reads DAGVTQSPTHLIKTRGQQVTLRCSPISGHKSVSWYQQVLGQGPQFIFQYYEKEERGRGNFPDRFSARQFPNYSSELNVNALLLGDSALYLCASSPTGWGSTDYGYTFGSGTRLTVV.

CDR3 bases: TGTGCCAGCAGATACAGGGGTGGCCAAGAGACCCAGTACTTC. Translating it yields CASRYRGGQETQYF. The rearrangement uses TRBV6-5 and TRBJ2-5; TRBD1 matches 7 bases. CDR3 size: 14 residues. CDR1 and CDR2 from the germline V gene are MNHEY and SVGAGI. J gave up 1 base and V 6 bases, and 5 bases lay outside the gene matches.

This rearrangement joins TRBV28 to TRBJ1-1; weak D call: TRBD1 (5 bases). Germline V gene sequence: CDR1 MDHEN, CDR2 SYDVKM. The CDR3 is 14 amino acids. Deletions cut 2 bases from V and 0 bases from J, with 7 bases between. CDR3 DNA sequence: TGTGCCAGCAGTTTAGGGGGGTTGAACACTGAAGCTTTCTTT. It encodes CASSLGGLNTEAFF.

For the CDR3, the DNA is TGTGCCAGCAGTTTCCACAGGGCCGGGAACACTGAAGCTTTCTTT. This encodes CASSFHRAGNTEAFF. The chain carries TRBV6-5 and TRBJ1-1; D is possibly TRBD1 (6 bases). This CDR3 has 15 amino acids. V lost 4 bases, J lost 1 base, and 13 bases lay in between. Germline CDR1 MNHEY, CDR2 SVGAGI.

This clone appeared once. J is TRBJ1-2 and V is TRBV7-8; TRBD1 matches 11 bases. The length of the CDR3 is 14 residues. After removal of 5 bases from V and 4 bases from J, the junction contained 3 bases not matched to a gene. Germline assignment: CDR1 SGHVS and CDR2 FQNEAQ. CDR3: CASSPGTGGYGYTF. The CDR3 region has the DNA TGTGCCAGCAGCCCCGGGACAGGGGGCTATGGCTACACCTTC. Full variable domain (remainder filled in from reference TRBV7-8 and TRBJ1-2): GAGVSQSPRYKVAKRGQDVALRCDPISGHVSLFWYQQALGQGPEFLTYFQNEAQLDKSGLPSDRFFAERPEGSVSTLKIQRTQQEDSAVYLCASSPGTGGYGYTFGSGTRLTVV.

The genes are TRBV6-5 and TRBJ1-1; D gene uncertain. V dropped 0 bases and J dropped 1 base, with 12 bases sitting between them. This CDR3 is built from 16 residues. Germline V gene sequence: CDR1 MNHEY, CDR2 SVGAGI. CDR3: CASSYSSLGGNTEAFF. The CDR3 region has the DNA TGTGCCAGCAGTTACTCATCGCTCGGCGGGAACACTGAAGCTTTCTTT.

The chain couples TRBV10-3 to TRBJ2-3; possibly TRBD2 for D (6 bases). The CDR3 is 15 residues long. The V end was cut by 8 bases, the J end by 0 bases, with 15 bases between. From germline, CDR1 is ENHRY and CDR2 SYGVKD. The CDR3: CAISEQGTSTDTQYF. The CDR3 bases are TGTGCCATCTCCGAGCAAGGGACTAGCACAGATACGCAGTATTTT.

The rearrangement uses TRBV29-1 and TRBJ2-1; 10 positions agree with TRBD2. J lost 6 bases, V lost 5 bases, and 7 bases had no gene match. The germline gives CDR1 SQVTM, CDR2 ANQGSEA. CDR3 size: 14 residues. CDR3 in DNA: TGCAGCGTTCTGGGTAGCGGGGGGATCAATGAGCAGTTCTTC. Protein sequence: CSVLGSGGINEQFF.

The rearrangement joins TRBV5-1 to TRBJ2-7; tentatively, D is TRBD1 (6 bases). Germline values: CDR1 SGHRS, CDR2 YFSETQ. V lost 1 base to trimming and J lost 5 bases, with 13 bases between them. There are 14 residues in the CDR3. CDR3 amino acids: CASSLTGISNEQYF. The CDR3 DNA reads as TGCGCCAGCAGCTTGACAGGGATTTCCAACGAGCAGTACTTC.

CDR3 nucleotides: TGTGCCAGCTCTGAGAGCCCGGGTTCTCACACTGAAGCTTTCTTT. Translation: CASSESPGSHTEAFF. The chain recombines TRBV18 with TRBJ1-1; no clear D. V shed 6 bases and J shed 3 bases, with 17 bases lying between them. The CDR3 consists of 15 residues. CDR1 and CDR2 (germline): KGHSH, LQKENI.

The chain has TRBV5-6 and TRBJ2-7; 7 bases fit TRBD1. Trimming removed 4 bases from V and 4 bases from J; junction bases left unmatched: 14. Germline V gene data show CDR1 as SGHDT and CDR2 as YYEEEE. The CDR3 length is 16 residues. The CDR3 loop is CASSIKPGQSNYEQYF. CDR3 nucleotide sequence: TGTGCCAGCAGCATAAAACCGGGACAGTCGAATTACGAGCAGTACTTC.